A selection of T cell receptor beta chains follows, all from one sample in a study of cytomegalovirus exposure and HLA in healthy donors. This table comes from immunoSEQ multiplex PCR, and its TCRdb copy is limited to in-frame clones, with some not included. The profile covers 110,000 or so clones, with around 77% appearing a single time and less than 6% taken by the ten largest. Sequenced sample: PBMCs. These receptors were obtained from a man aged 18 to 29 in good health and CMV-seropositive. Each CDR3 is given with its conserved first and last residue. A D gene is named only where the DNA matches it firmly. Clone size appears in some rows only: once, few, many, or a class for an expanded clone.

V	D	J	size	DNA	CDR3
TRBV6-5	TRBD1	TRBJ2-7	.	TGTGCCAGCAGTCCAGGGACAGGGAACCACGAGCAGTACTTC	CASSPGTGNHEQYF
TRBV5-4	.	TRBJ1-4	once	TGTGCCAGCAGCTTGGCGCAGAGCGGGAATGAAAAACTGTTTTTT	CASSLAQSGNEKLFF
TRBV19	.	TRBJ2-3	.	TGTGCCAGTAGTATTAGCAGGGGCACAGATACGCAGTATTTT	CASSISRGTDTQYF
TRBV13	.	TRBJ2-5	.	TGTGCCAGCAGCCCCGGAGGCTCCTACGGGCAGTACTTC	CASSPGGSYGQYF
TRBV15	TRBD2	TRBJ2-1	.	TGTGCCACCAGCAGTCTTGGACTAGCGGGAGGGAGCTCCTACAATGAGCAGTTCTTC	CATSSLGLAGGSSYNEQFF
TRBV28	TRBD1	TRBJ1-5	.	TGTGCCAGCCTCCAGGGGGGTCACTATAGCAATCAGCCCCAGCATTTT	CASLQGGHYSNQPQHF
TRBV5-4	.	TRBJ1-1	.	TGTGCCAGCAGCCCACAGGGACGGGCAGCTTTCTTT	CASSPQGRAAFF
TRBV5-8	TRBD1	TRBJ1-3	.	TGTGCCAGCAGCCCCGGACAGGGCGGAAACACCATATATTTT	CASSPGQGGNTIYF
TRBV4-2	TRBD2	TRBJ2-7	.	TGTGCCAGCAGCATCACGACTAGCGGGAATTCCTACGAGCAGTACTTC	CASSITTSGNSYEQYF
TRBV27	.	TRBJ1-4	.	TGTGCCAGCAGTGGCAGGGAGGAGGAAAAACTGTTTTTT	CASSGREEEKLFF
TRBV27	TRBD2	TRBJ2-7	.	TGTGCCAGCAGTCCTAAACTAGCGGGGGGCCGGTATGAGCAGTACTTC	CASSPKLAGGRYEQYF
TRBV2	.	TRBJ2-5	.	TGTGCCAGCAGTGTTTTGCGGGAATCTAAGACCCAGTACTTC	CASSVLRESKTQYF
TRBV9	TRBD1	TRBJ1-3	.	TGTGCCAGCAGCGGACAGGGGGCCGGAAACACCATATATTTT	CASSGQGAGNTIYF
TRBV9	.	TRBJ1-3	.	TGTGCCAGCAGCGATTACCAGGGAAACACCATATATTTT	CASSDYQGNTIYF
TRBV4-2	TRBD2	TRBJ2-5	once	TGTGCCAGCAGCCCCGTTGGACTAGCGGGGGAAGCCTGGGGGGAGACCCAGTACTTC	CASSPVGLAGEAWGETQYF
TRBV6-6	.	TRBJ1-5	few	TGTGCCAGCAGTCGTGAGGTCGGACAGCCCCAGCATTTT	CASSREVGQPQHF
TRBV7-9	.	TRBJ1-2	.	TGTGCCAGCAGCTTAGGTCGGGACACAAACTATGGCTACACCTTC	CASSLGRDTNYGYTF
TRBV7-6	TRBD1	TRBJ1-4	.	TGTGCCAGCAGCTCTCCAACCGGGACAGGGGGCGCATGGGTCGATGAAAAACTGTTTTTT	CASSSPTGTGGAWVDEKLFF
TRBV5-1	.	TRBJ1-1	few	TGCGCCAGCAGCTCGGAGGGCACTGAAGCTTTCTTT	CASSSEGTEAFF
TRBV6-5	TRBD1	TRBJ1-4	few	TGTGCCAGCAGTTTATTCGGGACAGGGGTGCGGTGGAAACTGTTTTTT	CASSLFGTGVRWKLFF
TRBV27	TRBD2	TRBJ2-1	.	TGTGCCAGCAAGTACGACGGGACTAGAAGGTTCCAAAATGAGCAGTTCTTC	CASKYDGTRRFQNEQFF
TRBV9	.	TRBJ1-1	.	TGTGCCAGCAGCCCTCCCTCGGGAACCATGAACACTGAAGCTTTCTTT	CASSPPSGTMNTEAFF
TRBV10-3	TRBD1	TRBJ2-3	.	TGTGCCATCAGGGGGACAGGGAGCACAGATACGCAGTATTTT	CAIRGTGSTDTQYF
TRBV7-9	TRBD2	TRBJ2-3	.	TGTGCCAGCAGCTCCAGTAGCGGGAGAACAGATACGCAGTATTTT	CASSSSSGRTDTQYF
TRBV7-9	TRBD2	TRBJ2-1	.	TGTGCCAGCAGCTTGCCAGCGGGAGGCCCACCCTACAATGAGCAGTTCTTC	CASSLPAGGPPYNEQFF
TRBV5-1	TRBD2	TRBJ2-1	.	TGCGCCAGCAGCTCAACCGGGACTACCTCCTACAATGAGCAGTTCTTC	CASSSTGTTSYNEQFF
TRBV4-1	TRBD2	TRBJ2-1	once	TGCGCCAGCAGCCAAGATCAACTAGCGGGAGGGGATGAGCAGTTCTTC	CASSQDQLAGGDEQFF
TRBV28	.	TRBJ2-7	few	TGTGCCAGCAGTTTACAGCGGCCAGCCTACGAGCAGTACTTC	CASSLQRPAYEQYF
TRBV5-6	TRBD2	TRBJ2-7	.	TGTGCCAGCAGCGCGGGGACTAGCCTCCACGAGCAGTACTTC	CASSAGTSLHEQYF
TRBV19	TRBD1	TRBJ1-1	.	TGTGCCAGTAGAGGGCAGGGGGTTCCCCTGGGCACTGAAGCTTTCTTT	CASRGQGVPLGTEAFF
TRBV4-1	.	TRBJ1-1	few	TGCGCCAGCAGCCAAGAACAAGGGGGGGCTGAAGCTTTCTTT	CASSQEQGGAEAFF